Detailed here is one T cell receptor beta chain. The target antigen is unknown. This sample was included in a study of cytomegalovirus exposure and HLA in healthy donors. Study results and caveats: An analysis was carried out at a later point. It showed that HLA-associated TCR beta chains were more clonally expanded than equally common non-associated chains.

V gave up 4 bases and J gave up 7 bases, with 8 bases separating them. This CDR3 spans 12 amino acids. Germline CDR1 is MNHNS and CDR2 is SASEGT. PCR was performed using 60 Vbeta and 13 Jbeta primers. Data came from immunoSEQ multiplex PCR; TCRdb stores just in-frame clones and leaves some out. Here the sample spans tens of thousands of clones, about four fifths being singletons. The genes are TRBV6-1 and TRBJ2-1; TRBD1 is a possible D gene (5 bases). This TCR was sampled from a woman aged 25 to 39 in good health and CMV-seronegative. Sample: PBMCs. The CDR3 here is CASSAQGNEQFF. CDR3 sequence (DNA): TGTGCCAGCAGTGCCCAGGGAAATGAGCAGTTCTTC.